This T cell receptor (beta chain) stems from a study of vaccination and CD4 T cells after COVID-19. The Oncomine TCR Beta short-read assay sequenced DNA from cultured CD4+ T cells. TCRdb passed the PCR reads through MiXCR, listing each CDR3 protein once. The repertoire consists of 10,000 to 15,000 distinct CDR3 sequences, with roughly three fifths occurring once and the leading ten covering less than 15%. Treatment indicated: approximately nine-day PBMC culture with coronavirus spike peptide pools or control peptides (ViraFEST assay). Study-wide points: In convalescent patients, a median approximately 86% of post-vaccine SARS-CoV-2-reactive clones appeared only after vaccination.

Germline lookup yields CDR1 LGHNA and CDR2 YSLEER. This CDR3 is built from 17 residues. V was clipped by 0 bases and J by 5 bases, with 17 bases between them. This clonotype was seen only a few times. Its cognate antigen is unknown. The specimen sequenced was CD4+ T cells from blood, cultured in vitro. This TCR came from a human donor who had recovered from COVID-19. The chain uses TRBV4-3 and TRBJ1-5, with TRBD1 as a possible D gene (6 bases). The CDR3: CASSQDIGGGAYQPQHF. CDR3 nucleotide sequence: TGCGCCAGCAGCCAAGATATCGGTGGGGGCGCCTATCAGCCCCAGCATTTT.